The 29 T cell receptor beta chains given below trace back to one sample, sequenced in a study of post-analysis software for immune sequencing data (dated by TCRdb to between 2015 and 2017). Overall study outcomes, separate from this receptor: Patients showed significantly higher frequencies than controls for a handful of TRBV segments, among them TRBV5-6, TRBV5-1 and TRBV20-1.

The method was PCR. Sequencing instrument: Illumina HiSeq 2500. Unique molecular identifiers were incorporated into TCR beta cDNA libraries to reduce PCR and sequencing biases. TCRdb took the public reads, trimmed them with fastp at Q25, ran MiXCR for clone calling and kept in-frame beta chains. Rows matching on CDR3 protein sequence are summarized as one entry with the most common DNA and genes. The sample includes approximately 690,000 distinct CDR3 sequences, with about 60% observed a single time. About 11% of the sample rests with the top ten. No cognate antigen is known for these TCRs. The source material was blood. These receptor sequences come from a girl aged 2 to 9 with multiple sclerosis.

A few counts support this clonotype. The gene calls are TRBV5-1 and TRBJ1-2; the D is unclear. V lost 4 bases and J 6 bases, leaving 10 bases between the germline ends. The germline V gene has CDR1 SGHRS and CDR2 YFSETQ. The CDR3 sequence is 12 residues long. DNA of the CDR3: TGCGCCAGCAGCCAGGACCGGCATGGCTACACCTTC. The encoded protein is CASSQDRHGYTF.

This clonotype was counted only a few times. CDR3 nucleotides: TGTGCCAGCAGCCAAGATCTGTCAAGGGGATGGTTCGAGCAGTACTTC. Translation gives CASSQDLSRGWFEQYF. The chain combines TRBV3-1 with TRBJ2-7; perhaps TRBD1 as D (5 bases). Germline lookup yields CDR1 LGHDT and CDR2 YNNKEL (reference sequence). The CDR3 is 16 amino acids. V was cut by 0 bases and J by 6 bases, with 18 bases left in between.

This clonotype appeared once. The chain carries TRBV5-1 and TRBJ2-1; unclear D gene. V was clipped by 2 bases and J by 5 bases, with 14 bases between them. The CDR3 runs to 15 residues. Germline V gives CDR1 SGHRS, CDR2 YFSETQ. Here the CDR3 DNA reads TGCGCCAGCAGCTTTTTGAGTATAGCTAACAATGAGCAGTTCTTC. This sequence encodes CASSFLSIANNEQFF. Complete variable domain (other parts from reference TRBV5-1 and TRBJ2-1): KAGVTQTPRYLIKTRGQQVTLSCSPISGHRSVSWYQQTPGQGLQFLFEYFSETQRNKGNFPGRFSGRQFSNSRSEMNVSTLELGDSALYLCASSFLSIANNEQFFGPGTRLTVL.

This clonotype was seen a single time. The CDR3 DNA reads TGTGCCAGCAGTTTCTCACTCAACCGCTATGGCTACACCTTC. Encoded protein: CASSFSLNRYGYTF. The gene calls are TRBV12-3 or TRBV12-4 and TRBJ1-2, with D hard to call. This CDR3 comprises 14 residues. V was pared by 3 bases and J by 4 bases, with 12 bases between.

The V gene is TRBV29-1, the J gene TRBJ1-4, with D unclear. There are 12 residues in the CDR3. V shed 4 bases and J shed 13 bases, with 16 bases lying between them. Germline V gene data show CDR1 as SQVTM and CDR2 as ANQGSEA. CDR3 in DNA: TGCAGCGTTGCGGACGGTGGAATAGGACTGTTTTTT. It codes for CSVADGGIGLFF.

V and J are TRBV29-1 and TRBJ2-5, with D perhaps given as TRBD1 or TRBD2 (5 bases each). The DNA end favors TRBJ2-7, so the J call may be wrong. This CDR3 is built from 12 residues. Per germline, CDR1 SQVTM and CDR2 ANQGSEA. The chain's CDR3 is CSVEDEGSEQYF. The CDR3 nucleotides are TGCAGCGTTGAAGACGAGGGGAGCGAGCAGTACTTC.

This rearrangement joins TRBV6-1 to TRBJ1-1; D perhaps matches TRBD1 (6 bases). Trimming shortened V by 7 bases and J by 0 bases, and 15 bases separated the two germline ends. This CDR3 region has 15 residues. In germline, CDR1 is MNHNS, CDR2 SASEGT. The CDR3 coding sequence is TGTGCCAGCACGGCCTTGGACAGATTGAACACTGAAGCTTTCTTT. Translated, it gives CASTALDRLNTEAFF.

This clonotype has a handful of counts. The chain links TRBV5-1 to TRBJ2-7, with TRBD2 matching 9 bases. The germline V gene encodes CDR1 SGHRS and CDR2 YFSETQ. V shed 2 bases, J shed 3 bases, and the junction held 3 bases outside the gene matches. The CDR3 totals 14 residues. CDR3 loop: CASSLERGDYEQYF. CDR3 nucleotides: TGCGCCAGCAGCTTAGAGCGGGGGGACTACGAGCAGTACTTC.

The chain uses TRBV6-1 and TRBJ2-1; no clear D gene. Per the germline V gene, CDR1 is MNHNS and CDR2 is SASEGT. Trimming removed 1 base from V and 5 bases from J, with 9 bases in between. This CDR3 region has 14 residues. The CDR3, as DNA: TGTGCCAGCAGTGAAGTTGGAGTGAACAATGAGCAGTTCTTC. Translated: CASSEVGVNNEQFF.

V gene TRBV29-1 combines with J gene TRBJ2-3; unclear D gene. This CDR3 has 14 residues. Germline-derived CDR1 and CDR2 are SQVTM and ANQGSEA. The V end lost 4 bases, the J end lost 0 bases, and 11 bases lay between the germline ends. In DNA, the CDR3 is TGCAGCGTTGTTAGAATGGACAGCACAGATACGCAGTATTTT. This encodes CSVVRMDSTDTQYF.

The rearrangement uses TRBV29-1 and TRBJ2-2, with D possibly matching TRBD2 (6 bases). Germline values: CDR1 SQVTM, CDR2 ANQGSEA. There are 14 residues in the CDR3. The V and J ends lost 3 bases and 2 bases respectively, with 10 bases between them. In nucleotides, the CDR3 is TGCAGCGTTGAGGTGCGGGGAAACACCGGGGAGCTGTTTTTT. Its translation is CSVEVRGNTGELFF.

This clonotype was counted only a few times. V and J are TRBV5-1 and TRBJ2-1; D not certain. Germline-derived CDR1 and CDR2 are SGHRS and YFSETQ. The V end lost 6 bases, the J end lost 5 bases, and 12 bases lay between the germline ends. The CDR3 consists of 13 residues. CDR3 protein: CASKIGDNNEQFF. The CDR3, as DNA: TGCGCCAGCAAAATCGGAGATAACAATGAGCAGTTCTTC. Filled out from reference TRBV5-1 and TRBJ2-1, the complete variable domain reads KAGVTQTPRYLIKTRGQQVTLSCSPISGHRSVSWYQQTPGQGLQFLFEYFSETQRNKGNFPGRFSGRQFSNSRSEMNVSTLELGDSALYLCASKIGDNNEQFFGPGTRLTVL.

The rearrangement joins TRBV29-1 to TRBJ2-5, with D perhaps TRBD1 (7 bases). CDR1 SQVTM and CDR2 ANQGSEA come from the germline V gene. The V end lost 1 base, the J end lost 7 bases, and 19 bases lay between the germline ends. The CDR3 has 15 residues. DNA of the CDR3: TGCAGCGTTGAAGGGGACAGCTTGAGGGAGGTGACCCAGTACTTC. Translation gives CSVEGDSLREVTQYF.

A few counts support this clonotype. DNA for the CDR3: TGTGCCAGCAGTTCGACCAGCGGGAGCCAAGAGACCCAGTACTTC. It translates to CASSSTSGSQETQYF. This chain links TRBV12-3 or TRBV12-4 with TRBJ2-5, with 8 nucleotides matching TRBD2. This CDR3 has 15 residues. The V and J ends lost 4 bases and 1 base, in that order; junction bases with no gene match: 5.

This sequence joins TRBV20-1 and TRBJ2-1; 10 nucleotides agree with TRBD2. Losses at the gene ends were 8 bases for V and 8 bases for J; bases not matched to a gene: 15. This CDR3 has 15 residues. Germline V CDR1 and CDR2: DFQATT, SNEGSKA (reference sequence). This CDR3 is CSPRDPSGRTDEQFF. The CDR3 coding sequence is TGCAGTCCCAGAGATCCTAGCGGGAGAACCGATGAGCAGTTCTTC.

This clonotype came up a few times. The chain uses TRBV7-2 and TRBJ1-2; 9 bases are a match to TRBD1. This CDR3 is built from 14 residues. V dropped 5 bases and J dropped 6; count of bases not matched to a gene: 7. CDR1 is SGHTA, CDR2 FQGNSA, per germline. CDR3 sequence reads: CASSTRQGVDGYTF. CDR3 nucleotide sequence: TGTGCCAGCAGCACAAGACAGGGGGTCGATGGCTACACCTTC.

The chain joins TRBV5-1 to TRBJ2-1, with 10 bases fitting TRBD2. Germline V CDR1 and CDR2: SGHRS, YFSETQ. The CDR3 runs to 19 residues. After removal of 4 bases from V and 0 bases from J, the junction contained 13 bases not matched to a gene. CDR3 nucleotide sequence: TGCGCCAGCAGCGCCTTAGCGGGAGGATACCAAAGCTCCTACAATGAGCAGTTCTTC. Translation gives CASSALAGGYQSSYNEQFF.

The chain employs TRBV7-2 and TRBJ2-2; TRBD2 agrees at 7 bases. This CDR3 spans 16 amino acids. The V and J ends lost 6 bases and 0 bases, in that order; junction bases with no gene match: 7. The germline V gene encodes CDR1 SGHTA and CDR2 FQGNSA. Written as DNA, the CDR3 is TGTGCCAGCAGTATTAAAACTAGCGCGAACACCGGGGAGCTGTTTTTT. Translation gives CASSIKTSANTGELFF. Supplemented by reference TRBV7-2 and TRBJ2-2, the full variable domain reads GAGVSQSPSNKVTEKGKDVELRCDPISGHTALYWYRQSLGQGLEFLIYFQGNSAPDKSGLPSDRFSAERTGGSVSTLTIQRTQQEDSAVYLCASSIKTSANTGELFFGEGSRLTVL.

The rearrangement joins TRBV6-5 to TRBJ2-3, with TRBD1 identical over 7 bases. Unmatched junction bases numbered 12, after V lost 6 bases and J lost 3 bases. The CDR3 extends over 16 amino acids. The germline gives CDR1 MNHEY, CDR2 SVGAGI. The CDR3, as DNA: TGTGCCAGCAGCTTGACCGGGACAGAGGGGACAGATACGCAGTATTTT. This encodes CASSLTGTEGTDTQYF.

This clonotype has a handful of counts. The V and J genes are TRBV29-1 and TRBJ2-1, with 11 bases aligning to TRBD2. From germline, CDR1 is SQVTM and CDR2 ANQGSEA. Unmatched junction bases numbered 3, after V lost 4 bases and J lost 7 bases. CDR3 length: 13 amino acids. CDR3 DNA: TGCAGCGTTGCGGCTAGCGGGGGGAATGAGCAGTTCTTC. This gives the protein CSVAASGGNEQFF.

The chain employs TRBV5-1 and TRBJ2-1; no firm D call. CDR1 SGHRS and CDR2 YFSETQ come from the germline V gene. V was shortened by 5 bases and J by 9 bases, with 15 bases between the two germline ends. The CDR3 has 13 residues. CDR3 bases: TGCGCCAGCAGTACCCTCCAGATGGGTGAGCAGTTCTTC. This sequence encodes CASSTLQMGEQFF.

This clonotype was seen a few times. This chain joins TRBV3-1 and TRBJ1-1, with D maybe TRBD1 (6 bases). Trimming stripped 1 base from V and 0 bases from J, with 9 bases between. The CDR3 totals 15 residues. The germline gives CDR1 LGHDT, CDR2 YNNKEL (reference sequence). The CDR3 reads CASSQAGVMNTEAFF. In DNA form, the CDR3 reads TGTGCCAGCAGCCAAGCAGGGGTCATGAACACTGAAGCTTTCTTT.

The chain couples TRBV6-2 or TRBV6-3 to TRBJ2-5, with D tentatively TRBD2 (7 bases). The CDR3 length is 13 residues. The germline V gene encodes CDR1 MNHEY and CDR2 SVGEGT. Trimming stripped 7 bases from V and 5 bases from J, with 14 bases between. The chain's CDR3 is CASKRGGRETQYF. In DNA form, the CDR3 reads TGTGCCAGCAAGCGCGGGGGCAGGGAGACCCAGTACTTC.

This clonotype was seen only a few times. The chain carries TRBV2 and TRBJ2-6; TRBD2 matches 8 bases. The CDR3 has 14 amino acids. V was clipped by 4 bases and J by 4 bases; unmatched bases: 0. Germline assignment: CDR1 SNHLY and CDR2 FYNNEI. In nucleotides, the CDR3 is TGTGCCAGCAGTGTAGCGGGAGGGGCCAACGTCCTGACTTTC. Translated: CASSVAGGANVLTF.

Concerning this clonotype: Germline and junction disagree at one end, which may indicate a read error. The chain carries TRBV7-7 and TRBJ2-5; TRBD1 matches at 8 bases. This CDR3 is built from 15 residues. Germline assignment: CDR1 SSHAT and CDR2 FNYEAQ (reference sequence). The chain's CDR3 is CASSFGTGHQETQYF. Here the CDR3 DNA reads TGTGCTAGCAGCTTCGGGACAGGCCACCAAGAGACCCAGTACTTC.

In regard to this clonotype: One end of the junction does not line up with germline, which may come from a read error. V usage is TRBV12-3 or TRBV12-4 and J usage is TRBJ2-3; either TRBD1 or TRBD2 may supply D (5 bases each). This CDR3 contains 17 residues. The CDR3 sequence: CASSLEWDQASTDMQYF. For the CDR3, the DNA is TGTGCCAGCAGTTTAGAGTGGGACCAGGCGAGCACAGATATGCAGTATTTT.

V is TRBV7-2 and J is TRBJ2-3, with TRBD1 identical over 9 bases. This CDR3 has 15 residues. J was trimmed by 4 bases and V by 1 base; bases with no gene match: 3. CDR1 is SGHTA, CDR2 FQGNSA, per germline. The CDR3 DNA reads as TGTGCCAGCAGCTTAGGGGACAGGGACGCAGATACGCAGTATTTT. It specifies CASSLGDRDADTQYF.

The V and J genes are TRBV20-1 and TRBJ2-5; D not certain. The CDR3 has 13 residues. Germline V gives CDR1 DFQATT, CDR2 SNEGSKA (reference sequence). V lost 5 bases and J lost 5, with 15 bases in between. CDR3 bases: TGCAGTGCTTGGGGTCCTGAACAGGAGACCCAGTACTTC. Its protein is CSAWGPEQETQYF.

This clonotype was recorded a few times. CDR3 amino acids: CASSFGDYEQYF. CDR3 nucleotides: TGTGCCAGCAGTTTTGGAGACTACGAGCAGTACTTC. The J gene is TRBJ2-7, the V gene TRBV6-2 or TRBV6-3; D gene unclear. V lost 4 bases and J lost 3, with 7 bases in between. The CDR3 covers 12 residues. Germline lookup yields CDR1 MNHEY and CDR2 SVGEGT.